This T cell receptor beta chain derives from a study of blood T cell repertoires in COVID-19. In the study overall: Italy, Spain and the United States were the sources of the convalescent and acute COVID-19 samples. Nucleic acid was either cDNA or gDNA, and it came from T cells, B-cell-depleted T cells, or PBMCs.

In the original workflow: Reference gene primer amplification gave estimated nucleated cell counts. Measured with immunoSEQ multiplex PCR; TCRdb has only the in-frame clones, and not every one. V and J calls plus clone size are reproduced from that table; the DNA served to infer D and trimming. Counted here are some 61,000 clones, about nine tenths occurring once; the ten biggest clones make up approximately 8.4%. This clone was counted between two and nine times. CDR1 is LNHNV, CDR2 YYDKDF, per germline (reference sequence). The CDR3 has 15 amino acids. V gave up 0 bases and J gave up 4 bases; unmatched junction bases: 5.

V usage is TRBV15 and J usage is TRBJ2-7; 8 nucleotides align to TRBD2. This TCR came from a man under 40 with acute or convalescent COVID-19. Sequenced: peripheral blood. The CDR3 sequence is CATSRDLTSGYEQYF. The CDR3 DNA sequence: TGTGCCACCAGCAGAGATTTAACTAGCGGTTACGAGCAGTACTTC.